This TCR beta chain was recorded in a study of shared clonotypes between healthy human individuals. Whole-study context: The people who gave samples were a couple of women and a few men aged 18 to 49. Each donor contributed plates that comprised three CD4 naive, three CD4 memory, two CD8 naive and one CD8 memory. Whole-study results and caveats: Shared clonotypes across all four donors exceeded non-shared ones in generation probability.

A remark on this clone: Antigen unknown.

Researchers ran the assay at a deep level. This table comes from immunoSEQ multiplex PCR, and its TCRdb copy is limited to in-frame clones, with some not included. Counted here are roughly 600,000 clones, 95% to 98% occurring once; the ten biggest clones make up approximately 0.3%. V lost 5 bases and J 1 base, leaving 16 bases between the germline ends. The CDR3 extends over 16 amino acids. Germline CDR1 is SGHTA and CDR2 is FQGNSA. Naive CD8 cells, CD45RO-negative and positively selected for CCR7, excluded terminally differentiated effector memory CD45RA+ cells. This TCR was sampled from a man in his thirties or forties in good health. Sequences were obtained from naive CD8+ T cells sorted from blood. The chain carries TRBV7-2 and TRBJ2-3; D not resolved. The CDR3 DNA sequence: TGTGCCAGCAGCCTGGCCCGGACCCCGGGCACAGATACGCAGTATTTT. Translation gives CASSLARTPGTDTQYF.